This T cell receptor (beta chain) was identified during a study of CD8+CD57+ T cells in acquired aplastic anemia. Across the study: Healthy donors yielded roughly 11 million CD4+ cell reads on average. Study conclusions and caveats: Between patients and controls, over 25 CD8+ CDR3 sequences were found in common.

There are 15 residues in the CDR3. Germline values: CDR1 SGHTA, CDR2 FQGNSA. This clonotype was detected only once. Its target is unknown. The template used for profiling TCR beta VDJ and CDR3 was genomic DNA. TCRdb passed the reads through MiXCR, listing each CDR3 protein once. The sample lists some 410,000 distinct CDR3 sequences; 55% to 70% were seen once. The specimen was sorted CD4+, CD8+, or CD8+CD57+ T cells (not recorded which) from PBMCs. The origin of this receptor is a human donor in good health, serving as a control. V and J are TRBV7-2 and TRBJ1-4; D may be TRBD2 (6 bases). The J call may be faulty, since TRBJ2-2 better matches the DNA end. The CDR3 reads CASSLRGGVTGELFF. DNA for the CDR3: TGTGCCAGCAGCCTACGGGGAGGAGTCACAGGGGAGCTGTTTTTT.